Described below is a single T cell receptor (beta chain) sequence and its context. Its target is not known. Trimming left V 7 bases short and J 7 bases short, with 17 bases between. The CDR3 is made up of 14 amino acids. The data originate from a study of blood T cells in healthy people across ages. Study-level findings and limits: PBMCs were not sorted, which prevented a conclusive comparison of naive versus antigen-experienced cells.

The authors isolated at least 6.5 million PBMCs per sample. Together with a sample-barcoded 5' primer, a J-beta primer mix was included in a second PCR lasting about 6 to 12 cycles. Each CDR3 protein is one row after TCRdb ran MiXCR on the 5' RACE reads. The sample has 700,000 to 900,000 distinct CDR3 sequences, roughly 26% seen once. These data also formed part of another study, on T cells of mothers and their children. That report adds: Nine systemically healthy Caucasian donors: three mothers, six children. Unrelated mother-child pairs always had slightly, but never significantly, lower normalized overlap than related pairs.

The origin of this receptor is a boy younger than 18 in good health. The chain employs TRBV12-3 or TRBV12-4 and TRBJ2-1; D unclear. Sequenced input: blood. The CDR3 nucleotides read TGTGCCAGCACCCCCGGACCCTCCGTGAATGAGCAGTTCTTC. This gives the protein CASTPGPSVNEQFF.